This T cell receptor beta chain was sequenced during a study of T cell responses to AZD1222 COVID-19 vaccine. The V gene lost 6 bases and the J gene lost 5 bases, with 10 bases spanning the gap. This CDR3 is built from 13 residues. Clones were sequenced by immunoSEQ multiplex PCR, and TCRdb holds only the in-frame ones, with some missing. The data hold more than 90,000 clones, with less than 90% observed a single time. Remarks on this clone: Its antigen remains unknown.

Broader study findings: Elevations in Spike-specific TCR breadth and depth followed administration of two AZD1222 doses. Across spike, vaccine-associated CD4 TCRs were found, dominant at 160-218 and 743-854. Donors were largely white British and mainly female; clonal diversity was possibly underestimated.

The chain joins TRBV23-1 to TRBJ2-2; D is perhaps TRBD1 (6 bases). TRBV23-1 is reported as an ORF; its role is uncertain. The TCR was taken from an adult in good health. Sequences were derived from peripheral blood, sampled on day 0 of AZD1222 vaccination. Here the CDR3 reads CASRPGQTGELFF. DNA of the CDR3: TGCGCCAGCAGACCGGGACAAACCGGGGAGCTGTTTTTT.